This T cell receptor (beta chain) was documented in a study of post-analysis software for immune sequencing data. Overall study: Courses of disease covered relapsing-remitting, secondary progressive and progressive-relapsing multiple sclerosis. Study results and limitations: Among multiple sclerosis patients, normalized Chao1 diversity was significantly below that of controls. In patients, roughly five TRBV segments were more frequent than in controls, with TRBV5-6, TRBV5-1 and TRBV20-1 among them.

In this sample, this clonotype turned up a few times. What it binds is not known. The CDR3 length is 9 residues. Trimming removed 8 bases at V and 6 bases at J, with 5 bases between. Germline lookup yields CDR1 MNHEY and CDR2 SMNVEV (reference sequence). Unique molecular identifiers tagged the TCR beta cDNA libraries. T cells numbering 1 to 10 million yielded cDNA molecules that totaled roughly 500,000. TCRdb ran MiXCR on the PCR reads and lists one entry per CDR3 protein. The table includes hundreds of thousands of distinct CDR3 sequences, less than 35% detected once. The source is a girl between 10 and 17 years old with multiple sclerosis. The sample comprised blood. The V and J genes are TRBV27 and TRBJ2-7; D not resolved. The CDR3: CASGPEQYF. The CDR3 nucleotides are TGTGCCAGCGGGCCCGAGCAGTACTTC.